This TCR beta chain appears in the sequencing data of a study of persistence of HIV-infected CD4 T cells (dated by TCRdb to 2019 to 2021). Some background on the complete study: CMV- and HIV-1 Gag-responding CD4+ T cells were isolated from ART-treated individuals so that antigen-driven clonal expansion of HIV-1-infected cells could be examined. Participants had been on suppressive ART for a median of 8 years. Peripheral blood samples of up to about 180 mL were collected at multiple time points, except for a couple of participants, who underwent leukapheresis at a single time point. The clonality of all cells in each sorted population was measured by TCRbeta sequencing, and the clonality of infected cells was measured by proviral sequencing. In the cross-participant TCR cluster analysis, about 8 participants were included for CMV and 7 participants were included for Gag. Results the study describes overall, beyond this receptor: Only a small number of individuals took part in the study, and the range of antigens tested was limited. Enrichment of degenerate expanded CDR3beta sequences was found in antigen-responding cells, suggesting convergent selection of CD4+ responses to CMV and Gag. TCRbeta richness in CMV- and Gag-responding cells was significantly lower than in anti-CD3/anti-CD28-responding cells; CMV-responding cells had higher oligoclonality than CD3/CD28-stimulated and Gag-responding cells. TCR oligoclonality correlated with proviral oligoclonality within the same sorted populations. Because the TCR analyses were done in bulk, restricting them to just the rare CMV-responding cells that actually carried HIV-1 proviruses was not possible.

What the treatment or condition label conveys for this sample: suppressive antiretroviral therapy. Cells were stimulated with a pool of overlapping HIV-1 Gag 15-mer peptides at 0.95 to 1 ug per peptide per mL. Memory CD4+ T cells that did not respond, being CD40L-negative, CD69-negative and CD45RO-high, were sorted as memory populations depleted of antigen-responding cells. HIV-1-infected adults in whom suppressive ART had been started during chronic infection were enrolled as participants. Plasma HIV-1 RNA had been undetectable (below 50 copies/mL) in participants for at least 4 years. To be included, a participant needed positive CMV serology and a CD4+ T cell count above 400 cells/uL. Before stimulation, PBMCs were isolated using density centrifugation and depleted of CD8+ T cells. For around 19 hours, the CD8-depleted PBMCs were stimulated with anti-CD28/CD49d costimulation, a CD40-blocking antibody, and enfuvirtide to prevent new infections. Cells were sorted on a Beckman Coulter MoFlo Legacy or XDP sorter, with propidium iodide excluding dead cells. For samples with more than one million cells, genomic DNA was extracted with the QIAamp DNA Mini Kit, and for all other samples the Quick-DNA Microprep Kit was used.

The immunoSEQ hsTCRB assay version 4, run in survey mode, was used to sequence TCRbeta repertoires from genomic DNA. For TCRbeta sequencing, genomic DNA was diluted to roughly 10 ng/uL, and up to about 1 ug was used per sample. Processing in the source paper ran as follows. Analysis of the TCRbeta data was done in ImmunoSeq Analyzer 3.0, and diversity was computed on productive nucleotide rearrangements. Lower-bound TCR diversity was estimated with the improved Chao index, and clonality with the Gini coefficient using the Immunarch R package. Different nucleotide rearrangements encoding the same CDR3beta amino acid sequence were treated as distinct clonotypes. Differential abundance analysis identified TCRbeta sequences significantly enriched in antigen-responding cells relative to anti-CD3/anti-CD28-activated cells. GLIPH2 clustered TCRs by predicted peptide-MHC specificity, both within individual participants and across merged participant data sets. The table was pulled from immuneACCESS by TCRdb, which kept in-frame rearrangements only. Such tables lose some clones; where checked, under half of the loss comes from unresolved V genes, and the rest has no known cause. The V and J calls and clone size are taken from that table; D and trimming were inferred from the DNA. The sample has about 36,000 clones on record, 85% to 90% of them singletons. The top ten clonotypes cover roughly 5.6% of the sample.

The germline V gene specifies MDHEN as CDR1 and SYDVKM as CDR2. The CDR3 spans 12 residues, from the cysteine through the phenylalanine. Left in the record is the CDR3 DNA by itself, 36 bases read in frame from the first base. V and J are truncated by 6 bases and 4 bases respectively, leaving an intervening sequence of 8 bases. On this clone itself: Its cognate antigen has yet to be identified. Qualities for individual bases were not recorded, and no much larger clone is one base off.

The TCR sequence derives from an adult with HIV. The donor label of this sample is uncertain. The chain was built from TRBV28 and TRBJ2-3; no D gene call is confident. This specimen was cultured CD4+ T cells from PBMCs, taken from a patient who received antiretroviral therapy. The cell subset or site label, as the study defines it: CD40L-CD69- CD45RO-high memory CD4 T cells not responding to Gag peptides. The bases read TGTGCCAGCAGCAAAAACGCAGATACGCAGTATTTT. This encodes CASSKNADTQYF. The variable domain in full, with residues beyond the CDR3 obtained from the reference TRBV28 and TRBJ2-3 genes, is DVKVTQSSRYLVKRTGEKVFLECVQDMDHENMFWYRQDPGLGLRLIYFSYDVKMKEKGDIPEGYSVSREKKERFSLILESASTNQTSMYLCASSKNADTQYFGPGTRLTVL.